This TCR beta chain was recovered during a study of cytomegalovirus exposure and HLA in healthy donors. Findings and limits, study-wide: Most TCR beta V segments were productive about 87% or about 30% of the time in an earlier analysis. Specific recognition of CMV antigens was confirmed in vitro for a few chains (all CMV-associated). Analyses of presence/absence relied on an assumption of roughly uniform sequencing depth across donors. With later analysis, a missense DCLRE1C variant became linked to TCR beta V- and J-gene trimming.

The CDR3 has 16 residues. The germline CDR1 and CDR2 sequences are SGHTA and FQGTGA. Trimming took off 6 bases at V and 1 base at J, with 18 bases between the two ends. The PCR ran on 60 Vbeta and 13 Jbeta primers. Repertoires were generated with immunoSEQ multiplex PCR, while TCRdb's copy carries only in-frame clones and drops some. Among 140,000 or so clones, about a tenth were seen once, and the ten largest hold 1.8%. Of note for this clone: As yet, its antigen is unknown.

This clonotype was sampled from a male donor in good health and CMV-seronegative. This sequence joins TRBV7-3 and TRBJ1-1, with D unresolved. Input material: PBMCs. The CDR3 DNA follows: TGTGCCAGCAGTTCTTATACCAGAACCACGAACACTGAAGCTTTCTTT. This sequence encodes CASSSYTRTTNTEAFF.